Described below is a single TCR beta chain sequence and its context. This CDR3 is built from 17 residues. J was trimmed by 3 bases and V by 2 bases; bases with no gene match: 11. Germline CDR1 and CDR2: SGHNT and YYREEE (reference sequence). The data derive from a study of blood T cell repertoires in COVID-19. For the study at large: From the United States, Italy and Spain came samples of acute and convalescent COVID-19. PBMCs, B-cell-depleted T cells, or T cells were the source of the cDNA or gDNA that made up the material.

The assay was immunoSEQ multiplex PCR, and TCRdb's table has in-frame clones only and misses some. This sample has approximately 200,000 clones, with about 83% found just once. The chain links TRBV5-4 to TRBJ2-3; TRBD2 matches at 8 bases. Input material: peripheral blood. The source is a woman between 50 and 59 years old with acute or convalescent COVID-19. The CDR3 sequence: CASSFPRGDGGTDTQYF. The CDR3 DNA is TGTGCCAGCAGCTTCCCGCGGGGGGACGGTGGTACAGATACGCAGTATTTT.